The 6 T cell receptor beta chains presented below share a single source sample, sequenced in a study of cytomegalovirus exposure and HLA in healthy donors (dated by TCRdb to about 2017). Library construction relied on the immunoSEQ multiplex PCR assay. The multiplex PCR relied on a mix of 60 forward primers for TCR Vbeta segments and 13 reverse primers for TCR Jbeta segments. The table was pulled from immuneACCESS by TCRdb, which kept in-frame rearrangements only. Such tables lose some clones; where checked, under half of the loss comes from unresolved V genes, and the rest has no known cause. Within this sample are 75,000 to 80,000 clones, with around three quarters of them counted one time only. The ten largest clones capture 9.5% to 13% of the sample. Sequenced sample: PBMCs. The source of these receptors is a male donor in good health and CMV-seropositive.

The chain joins TRBV27 to TRBJ1-1; D is possibly TRBD1 (6 bases). The CDR3 totals 17 residues. V was shortened by 7 bases and J by 0 bases, with 21 bases between the two germline ends. Looked up from germline, CDR1 is MNHEY and CDR2 is SMNVEV (reference sequence). CDR3 protein: CASMSPARDKVNTEAFF. As DNA, the CDR3 is TGTGCCAGCATGTCCCCCGCCCGGGACAAAGTGAACACTGAAGCTTTCTTT.

This clone was observed once. The V gene is TRBV7-3, the J gene TRBJ2-7; 8 bases are shared with TRBD2. Losses at the gene ends were 1 base for V and 5 bases for J; bases not matched to a gene: 1. Germline CDR1 is SGHTA and CDR2 is FQGTGA. The CDR3 runs to 13 residues. The CDR3 coding sequence is TGTGCCAGCAGCTTAATAGCGGGAAACGAGCAGTACTTC. Residues: CASSLIAGNEQYF.

This clone has a handful of counts. The J gene is TRBJ2-2, the V gene TRBV5-4; 9 bases are shared with TRBD1. CDR1 is SGHNT, CDR2 YYREEE, per germline (reference sequence). Trimming took 3 bases from V and 1 from J; bases not matched to a gene: 1. The CDR3 extends over 15 amino acids. The CDR3 sequence is CASSWGQGNTGELFF. In DNA form, the CDR3 reads TGTGCCAGCAGCTGGGGACAGGGGAACACCGGGGAGCTGTTTTTT.

A remark on this clone: The junction and the germline gene differ at one end; a read error may be behind it. V usage is TRBV2 and J usage is TRBJ2-1; TRBD2 matches 12 bases. CDR3 size: 13 residues. Germline CDR1 is SNHLY and CDR2 is FYNNEI. In DNA form, the CDR3 reads TGTGCCAGCAGGCGGACTAGCGGGAATGAGCAGCTCTTC. Its protein is CASRRTSGNEQLF.

The CDR3 DNA follows: TGTGCCAGCAGCAAAGATCTGATGTTCTTCCCGGGACTAGCGGCGGTCGCGAACACCGGGGAGCTGTTTTTT. It encodes CASSKDLMFFPGLAAVANTGELFF. The genes are TRBV21-1 and TRBJ2-2; no check of the table's D call, TRBD2, against the DNA was made. TRBV21-1 is given as a pseudogene. The CDR3 is 24 amino acids.

The sample holds one count of this clone. The chain recombines TRBV2 with TRBJ2-2, with 8 nucleotides matching TRBD1. This CDR3 is 15 amino acids long. The J segment lost 2 bases and the V segment lost 4 bases, leaving 3 bases of the junction unmatched. CDR1 SNHLY and CDR2 FYNNEI come from the germline V gene. CDR3 in DNA: TGTGCCAGCAGTGGGACAGGGAGAAACACCGGGGAGCTGTTTTTT. This sequence encodes CASSGTGRNTGELFF.